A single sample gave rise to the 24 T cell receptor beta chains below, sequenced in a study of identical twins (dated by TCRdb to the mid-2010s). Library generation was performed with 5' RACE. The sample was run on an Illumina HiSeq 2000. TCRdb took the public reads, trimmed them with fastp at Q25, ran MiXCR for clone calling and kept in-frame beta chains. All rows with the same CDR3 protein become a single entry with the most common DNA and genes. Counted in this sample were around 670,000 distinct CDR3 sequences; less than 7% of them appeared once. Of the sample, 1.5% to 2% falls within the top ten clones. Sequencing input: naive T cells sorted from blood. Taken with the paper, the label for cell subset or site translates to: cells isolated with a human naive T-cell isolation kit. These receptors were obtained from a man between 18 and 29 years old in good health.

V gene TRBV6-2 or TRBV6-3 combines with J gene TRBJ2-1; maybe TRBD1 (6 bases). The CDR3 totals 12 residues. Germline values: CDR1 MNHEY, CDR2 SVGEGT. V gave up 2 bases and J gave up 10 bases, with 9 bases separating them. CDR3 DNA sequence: TGTGCCAGCAGTTACCCAGGGACAGAGCAGTTCTTC. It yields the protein CASSYPGTEQFF.

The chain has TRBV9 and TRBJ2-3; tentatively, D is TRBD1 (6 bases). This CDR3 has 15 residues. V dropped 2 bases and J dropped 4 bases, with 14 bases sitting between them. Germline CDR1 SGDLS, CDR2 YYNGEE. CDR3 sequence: CASSVGALGADTQYF. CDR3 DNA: TGTGCCAGCAGCGTGGGGGCCCTAGGGGCAGATACGCAGTATTTT.

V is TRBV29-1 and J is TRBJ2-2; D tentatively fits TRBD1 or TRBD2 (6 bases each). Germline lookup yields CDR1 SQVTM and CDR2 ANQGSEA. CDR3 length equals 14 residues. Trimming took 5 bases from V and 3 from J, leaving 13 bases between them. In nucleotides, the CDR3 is TGCAGCGTTACAGGGAGGTTCGACACCGGGGAGCTGTTTTTT. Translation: CSVTGRFDTGELFF.

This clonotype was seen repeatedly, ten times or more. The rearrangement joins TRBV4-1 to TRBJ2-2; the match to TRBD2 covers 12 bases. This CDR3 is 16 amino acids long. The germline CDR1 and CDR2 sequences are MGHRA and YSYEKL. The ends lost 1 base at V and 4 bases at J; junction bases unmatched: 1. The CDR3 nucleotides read TGCGCCAGCAGCCAAGGACTAGCGGGAGTCACCGGGGAGCTGTTTTTT. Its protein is CASSQGLAGVTGELFF.

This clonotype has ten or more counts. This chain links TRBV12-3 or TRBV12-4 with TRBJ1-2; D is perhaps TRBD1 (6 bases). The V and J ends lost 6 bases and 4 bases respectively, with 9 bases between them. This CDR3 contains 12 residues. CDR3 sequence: CASSRGPYGYTF. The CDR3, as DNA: TGTGCCAGCAGCCGGGGGCCCTATGGCTACACCTTC.

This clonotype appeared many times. CDR3 sequence reads: CASSVVGAANEQFF. Here the CDR3 DNA reads TGTGCCAGCAGCGTAGTGGGGGCCGCCAATGAGCAGTTCTTC. This chain links TRBV9 with TRBJ2-1; tentative D call: TRBD1 (6 bases). The CDR3 has 14 amino acids. CDR1 and CDR2 from the germline V gene are SGDLS and YYNGEE. Trimming cost V 0 bases and J 6 bases, with 10 bases left between them.

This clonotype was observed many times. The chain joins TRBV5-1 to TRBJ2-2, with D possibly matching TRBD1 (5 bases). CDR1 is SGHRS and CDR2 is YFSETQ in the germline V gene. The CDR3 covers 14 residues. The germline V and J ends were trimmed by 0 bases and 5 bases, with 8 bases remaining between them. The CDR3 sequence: CASSLGQPTGELFF. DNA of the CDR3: TGCGCCAGCAGCTTGGGACAGCCGACCGGGGAGCTGTTTTTT.

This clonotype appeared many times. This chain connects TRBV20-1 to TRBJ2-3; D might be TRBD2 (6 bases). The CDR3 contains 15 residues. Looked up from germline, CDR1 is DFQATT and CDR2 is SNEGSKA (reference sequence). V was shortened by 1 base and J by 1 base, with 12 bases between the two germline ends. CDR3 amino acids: CSARVAGRRTDTQYF. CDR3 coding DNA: TGCAGTGCTAGAGTTGCGGGGCGGCGCACAGATACGCAGTATTTT.

The CDR3 loop is CATRPTSGRGIEQYF. CDR3 in DNA: TGTGCCACCCGCCCCACTAGCGGGAGAGGTATCGAGCAGTACTTC. The rearrangement links TRBV12-3 or TRBV12-4 to TRBJ2-7; 11 bases agree with TRBD2. There are 15 residues in the CDR3. The junction had 14 bases not matched to a gene; V was cut back by 10 bases and J by 6 bases.

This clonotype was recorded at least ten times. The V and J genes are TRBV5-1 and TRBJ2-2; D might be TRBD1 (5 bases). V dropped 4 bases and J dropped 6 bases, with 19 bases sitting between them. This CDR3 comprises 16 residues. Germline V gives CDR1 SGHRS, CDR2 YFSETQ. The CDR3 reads CASSPPGLRGPGELFF. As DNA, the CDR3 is TGCGCCAGCAGCCCGCCGGGCCTAAGGGGTCCCGGGGAGCTGTTTTTT. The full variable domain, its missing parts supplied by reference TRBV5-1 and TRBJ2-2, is KAGVTQTPRYLIKTRGQQVTLSCSPISGHRSVSWYQQTPGQGLQFLFEYFSETQRNKGNFPGRFSGRQFSNSRSEMNVSTLELGDSALYLCASSPPGLRGPGELFFGEGSRLTVL.

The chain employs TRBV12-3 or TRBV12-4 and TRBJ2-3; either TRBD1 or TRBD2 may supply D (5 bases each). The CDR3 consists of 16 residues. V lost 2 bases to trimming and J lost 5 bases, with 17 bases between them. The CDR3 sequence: CASSLSGTRAIDTQYF. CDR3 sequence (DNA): TGTGCCAGCAGTTTATCGGGGACCCGGGCGATAGATACGCAGTATTTT.

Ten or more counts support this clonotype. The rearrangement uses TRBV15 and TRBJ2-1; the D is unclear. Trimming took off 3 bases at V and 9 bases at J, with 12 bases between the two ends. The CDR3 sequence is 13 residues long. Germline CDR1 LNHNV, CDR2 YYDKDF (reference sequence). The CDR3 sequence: CATSSAERLEQFF. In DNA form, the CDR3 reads TGTGCCACCAGCAGTGCAGAGCGCCTTGAGCAGTTCTTC.

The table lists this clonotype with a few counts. The CDR3 here is CAWRLTSGRDTQYF. Written as DNA, the CDR3 is TGTGCCTGGAGGTTGACTAGCGGGAGAGATACGCAGTATTTT. The chain uses TRBV30 and TRBJ2-3; TRBD2 agrees at 12 bases. V was pared by 3 bases and J by 5 bases, with 3 bases of the junction left unmatched. This CDR3 has 14 amino acids. Germline V CDR1 and CDR2: GTSNPN, SVGIG (reference sequence). Supplemented by reference TRBV30 and TRBJ2-3, the full variable domain reads SQTIHQWPATLVQPVGSPLSLECTVEGTSNPNLYWYRQAAGRGLQLLFYSVGIGQISSEVPQNLSASRPQDRQFILSSKKLLLSDSGFYLCAWRLTSGRDTQYFGPGTRLTVL.

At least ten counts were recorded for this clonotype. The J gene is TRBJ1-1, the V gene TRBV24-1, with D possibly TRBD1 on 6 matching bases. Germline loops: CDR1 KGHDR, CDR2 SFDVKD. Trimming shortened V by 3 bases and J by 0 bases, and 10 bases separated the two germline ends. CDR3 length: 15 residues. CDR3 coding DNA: TGTGCCACCAGTGATGCCGGACAGTTGAACACTGAAGCTTTCTTT. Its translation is CATSDAGQLNTEAFF.

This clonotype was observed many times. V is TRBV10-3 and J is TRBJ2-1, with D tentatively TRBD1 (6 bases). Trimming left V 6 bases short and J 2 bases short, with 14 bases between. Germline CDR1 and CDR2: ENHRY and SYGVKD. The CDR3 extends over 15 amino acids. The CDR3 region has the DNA TGTGCCATCAGGGGGGACACCGAGGCCTACAATGAGCAGTTCTTC. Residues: CAIRGDTEAYNEQFF.

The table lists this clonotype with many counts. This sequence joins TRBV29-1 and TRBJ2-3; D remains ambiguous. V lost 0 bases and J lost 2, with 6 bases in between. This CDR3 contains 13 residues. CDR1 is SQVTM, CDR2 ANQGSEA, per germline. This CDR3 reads CSVEDPYTDTQYF. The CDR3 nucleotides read TGCAGCGTTGAAGACCCCTACACAGATACGCAGTATTTT.

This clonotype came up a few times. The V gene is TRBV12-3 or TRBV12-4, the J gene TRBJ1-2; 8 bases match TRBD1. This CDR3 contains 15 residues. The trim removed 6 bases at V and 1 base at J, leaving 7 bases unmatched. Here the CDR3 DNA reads TGTGCCAGCAGGACGGACAGGGTACTTAACTATGGCTACACCTTC. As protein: CASRTDRVLNYGYTF.

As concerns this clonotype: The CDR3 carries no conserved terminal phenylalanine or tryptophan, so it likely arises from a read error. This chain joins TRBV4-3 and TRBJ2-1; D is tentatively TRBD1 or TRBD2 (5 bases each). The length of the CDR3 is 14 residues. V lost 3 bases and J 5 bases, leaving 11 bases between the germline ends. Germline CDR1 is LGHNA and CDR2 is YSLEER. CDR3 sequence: CASSQGTVDNEQFV. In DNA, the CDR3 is TGCGCCAGCAGCCAGGGGACGGTCGACAATGAGCAGTTCGTC.

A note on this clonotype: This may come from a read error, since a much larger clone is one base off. The CDR3 DNA reads TGCGCCAGCAGCCAAGAGGCTTGGAGCTCCTACGAGCAGTACTTC. It specifies CASSQEAWSSYEQYF. This rearrangement joins TRBV4-1 to TRBJ2-7; D call uncertain. Germline assignment: CDR1 MGHRA and CDR2 YSYEKL. CDR3 size: 15 residues. Trimming pared 0 bases from V and 0 bases from J, leaving 9 bases between.

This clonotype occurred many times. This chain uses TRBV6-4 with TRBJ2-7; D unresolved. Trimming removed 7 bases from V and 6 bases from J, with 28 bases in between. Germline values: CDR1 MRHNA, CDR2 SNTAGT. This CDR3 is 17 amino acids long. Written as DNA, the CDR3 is TGTGCCAGCACCCTAATGACTTTCTGGCGAAGTATGGGCGAGCAGTACGTC. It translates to CASTLMTFWRSMGEQYV.

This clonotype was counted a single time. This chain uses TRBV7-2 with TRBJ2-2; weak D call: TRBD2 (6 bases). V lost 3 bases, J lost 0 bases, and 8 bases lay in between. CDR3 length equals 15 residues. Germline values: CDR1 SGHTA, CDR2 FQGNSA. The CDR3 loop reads CASSLKRANTGELFF. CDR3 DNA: TGTGCCAGCAGCTTGAAGCGGGCGAACACCGGGGAGCTGTTTTTT.

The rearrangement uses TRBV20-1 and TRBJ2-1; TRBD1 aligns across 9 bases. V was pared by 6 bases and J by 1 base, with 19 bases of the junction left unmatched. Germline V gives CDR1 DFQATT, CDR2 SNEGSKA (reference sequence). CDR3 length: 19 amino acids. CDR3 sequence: CSAPGQGDSGMWSYNEQFF. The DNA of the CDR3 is TGCAGTGCCCCGGGACAGGGCGATTCGGGAATGTGGTCCTACAATGAGCAGTTCTTC.

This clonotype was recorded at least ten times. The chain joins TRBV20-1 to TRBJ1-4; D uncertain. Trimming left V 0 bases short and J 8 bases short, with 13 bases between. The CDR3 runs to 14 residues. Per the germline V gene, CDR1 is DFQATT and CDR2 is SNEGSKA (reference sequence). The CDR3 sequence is CSARDRPSGEKLFF. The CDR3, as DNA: TGCAGTGCTAGAGACAGGCCGTCGGGGGAAAAACTGTTTTTT.

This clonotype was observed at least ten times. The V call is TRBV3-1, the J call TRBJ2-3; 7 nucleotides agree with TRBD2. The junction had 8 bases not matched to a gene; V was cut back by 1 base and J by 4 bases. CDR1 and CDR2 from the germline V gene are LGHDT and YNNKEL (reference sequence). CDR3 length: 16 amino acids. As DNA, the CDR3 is TGTGCCAGCAGCCAAGTCGCGGGAGCCCTCCCAGATACGCAGTATTTT. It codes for CASSQVAGALPDTQYF.